The clone carrying this T cell receptor (beta chain) was seen only a few times. What it recognizes is unknown. The CDR3 has 14 amino acids. Looked up from germline, CDR1 is LGHNA and CDR2 is YSLEER. The V and J ends lost 4 bases and 4 bases, in that order; junction bases with no gene match: 6. Patients counted as stable if ophthalmopathy did not develop within 18 months. Researchers took RNA transcripts and amplified the TCR beta CDR3 regions from them. The HTBI primer set was used in a first-round RT-PCR of the TCR CDR3. In TCRdb, the multiplex PCR reads were re-called with MiXCR into one record per CDR3 protein. Seen here are fewer than 700,000 distinct CDR3 sequences, under 20% observed once, and the top ten hold 3.8%. The sample originates from a study of T cells in Graves' hyperthyroidism and ophthalmopathy. Study conclusions and caveats: Researchers report that a 13 V-J model separated ophthalmopathy from stable hyperthyroidism.

The sequence came from a woman aged 25-40 years with Graves' hyperthyroidism. This chain joins TRBV4-3 and TRBJ2-7; 8 positions agree with TRBD2. Sequencing used blood. Written as DNA, the CDR3 is TGCGCCAGCAGCCCCGTGGTAGCGGGGTACGAGCAGTACTTC. The encoded protein is CASSPVVAGYEQYF.